The sequence of this T cell receptor (beta chain) was determined in a study of regulatory T cells in long-lasting Graves disease. For the study at large: More than 5 years of antithyroid drugs with positive TSH receptor antibodies defined persistent Graves' disease.

Arm-PCR of CDR3 regions and iRepertoire HTBI primers were used to build TCR beta libraries. TCRdb reanalysed the multiplex PCR reads using MiXCR and keeps one entry per CDR3 protein. The sample includes around 450,000 distinct CDR3 sequences, about 22% of them seen just once. Study-level findings and limits: Favored gene segments in persistent disease were TRBV28, TRBJ1-2 and TRBJ2-5. Those with persistent Graves' had less TCR diversity than newly diagnosed patients.

Trimming shortened V by 4 bases and J by 9 bases, and 9 bases separated the two germline ends. The germline V gene encodes CDR1 SQVTM and CDR2 ANQGSEA. The CDR3 is made up of 10 amino acids. Time point in this sample: persistent/refractory GD, antithyroid drugs over 5 years with positive TRAb. The TCR library was prepared using RNA isolated from PBMCs. An endocrinology department in Xi'an, China, supplied the patients. In its sample, this clonotype was seen many times. No antigen is known for it. This clonotype was obtained from a female donor with Graves disease. The specimen comprised peripheral blood mononuclear cells (PBMCs), sampled when the disease was refractory, from a patient treated with antithyroid drugs. This sequence joins TRBV29-1 and TRBJ2-5; no definite D call. CDR3 residues: CSVGATSQYF. In nucleotides, the CDR3 is TGCAGCGTTGGGGCGACGTCCCAGTACTTC.